Following are 14 T cell receptor beta chains from one sample sequenced in a study of blood T cell repertoires in COVID-19. Data came from immunoSEQ multiplex PCR; TCRdb stores just in-frame clones and leaves some out. The sample has just under 65,000 clones; roughly 75% are singletons. Material: peripheral blood. The origin of the receptors is a man in his fifties or sixties with COVID-19, enrolled during active disease.

This clone was counted a single time. The CDR3 loop is CASSIMWTVTYEQYF. In DNA, the CDR3 is TGTGCCAGTAGTATTATGTGGACAGTTACCTACGAGCAGTACTTC. This chain joins TRBV19 and TRBJ2-7, with a tentative D call TRBD1 (6 bases). The CDR3 runs 15 residues. Germline loops: CDR1 LNHDA, CDR2 SQIVND (reference sequence). The V end was cut by 3 bases, the J end by 2 bases, with 14 bases between. The complete variable domain, with remaining parts taken from reference TRBV19 and TRBJ2-7, reads DGGITQSPKYLFRKEGQNVTLSCEQNLNHDAMYWYRQDPGQGLRLIYYSQIVNDFQKGDIAEGYSVSREKKESFPLTVTSAQKNPTAFYLCASSIMWTVTYEQYFGPGTRLTVT.

The rearrangement links TRBV5-1 to TRBJ2-7; possibly TRBD1 for D (6 bases). Looked up from germline, CDR1 is SGHRS and CDR2 is YFSETQ. V was cut by 4 bases and J by 4 bases, with 9 bases left in between. This CDR3 is 12 amino acids long. The CDR3 sequence is CASSVDRYEQYF. CDR3 DNA: TGCGCCAGCAGCGTGGACAGATACGAGCAGTACTTC.

This clone was seen a handful of times. The chain carries TRBV19 and TRBJ2-5; 9 nucleotides line up with TRBD1. V lost 6 bases, J lost 4 bases, and 6 bases stayed unmatched. The CDR3 spans 14 residues. Germline V CDR1 and CDR2: LNHDA, SQIVND (reference sequence). The CDR3 is CASSYGQGSETQYF. In DNA, the CDR3 is TGTGCCAGTAGCTACGGACAGGGGTCAGAGACCCAGTACTTC.

This clone is categorized as medium-sized (0.01 to 0.1%). This sequence joins TRBV7-9 and TRBJ1-6; 10 nucleotides line up with TRBD1. Germline-derived CDR1 and CDR2 are SEHNR and FQNEAQ (reference sequence). Losses at the gene ends were 5 bases for V and 10 bases for J; bases not matched to a gene: 8. The length of the CDR3 is 15 residues. CDR3 amino acids: CASSPGTGVYSPLHF. Here the CDR3 DNA reads TGTGCCAGCAGCCCCGGGACAGGGGTATACTCACCCCTCCACTTT.

The chain is built from TRBV5-1 and TRBJ2-7, with TRBD1 identical over 9 bases. Trimming at V came to 2 bases and at J to 5 bases, leaving 5 bases not matched to a gene. The CDR3 consists of 14 residues. CDR1 and CDR2 from the germline V gene are SGHRS and YFSETQ. The CDR3 sequence: CASSFGTGLNEQYF. CDR3 bases: TGCGCCAGCAGCTTCGGGACAGGGCTAAACGAGCAGTACTTC.

The chain joins TRBV11-3 to TRBJ2-3, with a weak D call TRBD2 (5 bases). V lost 5 bases, J lost 3 bases, and 15 bases lay in between. The germline CDR1 and CDR2 sequences are SGHNT and YENEEA. The CDR3 has 15 residues. The CDR3: CASSPDRGWTDTQYF. In DNA form, the CDR3 reads TGTGCCAGCAGCCCAGATCGGGGTTGGACAGATACGCAGTATTTT.

J is TRBJ1-4 and V is TRBV5-1, with 7 bases aligning to TRBD1. Germline V CDR1 and CDR2: SGHRS, YFSETQ. The CDR3 covers 13 residues. After removal of 5 bases from V and 11 bases from J, the junction contained 9 bases not matched to a gene. CDR3 residues: CASSTDRVDKLFF. CDR3 sequence (DNA): TGCGCCAGCAGTACCGACAGGGTGGACAAACTGTTTTTT.

The rearrangement links TRBV28 to TRBJ2-7, with D possibly matching TRBD1 (6 bases). V was trimmed by 7 bases and J by 5 bases, leaving 12 bases between them. This CDR3 contains 12 residues. In germline, CDR1 is MDHEN, CDR2 SYDVKM. The DNA for the CDR3 is TGTGCCAGCAAAACAGGGTGGCACGAGCAGTACTTC. It specifies CASKTGWHEQYF.

The J gene is TRBJ1-1, the V gene TRBV5-1; perhaps TRBD1 as D (6 bases). Per germline, CDR1 SGHRS and CDR2 YFSETQ. This CDR3 has 15 residues. The V gene lost 0 bases and the J gene lost 5 bases, with 14 bases spanning the gap. CDR3 in amino acids: CASSLETGLGTEAFF. The CDR3 nucleotides are TGCGCCAGCAGCTTGGAAACAGGGTTGGGGACTGAAGCTTTCTTT.

The chain links TRBV6-4 to TRBJ2-1, with 10 bases lining up with TRBD2. This CDR3 spans 16 amino acids. V was pared by 8 bases and J by 7 bases, with 14 bases of the junction left unmatched. CDR1 MRHNA and CDR2 SNTAGT come from the germline V gene. The CDR3 here is CASLPHKREGRNEQFF. The DNA for the CDR3 is TGTGCCAGCCTCCCCCATAAGCGGGAGGGCCGAAATGAGCAGTTCTTC.

The J gene is TRBJ2-3, the V gene TRBV3-1 (or the pseudogene TRBV3-2); 8 bases are shared with TRBD1. The CDR3 totals 14 residues. V trimming: 4 bases; J trimming: 4 bases; junction bases outside the gene matches: 4. Germline V CDR1 and CDR2: LGHDT, YNNKEL (reference sequence). CDR3 sequence: CASSPGQGADTQYF. For the CDR3, the DNA is TGTGCCAGCAGCCCCGGACAGGGTGCAGATACGCAGTATTTT.

The chain carries TRBV19 and TRBJ2-5, with D perhaps matching TRBD2 (6 bases). V shed 5 bases and J shed 4 bases, with 23 bases lying between them. Germline lookup yields CDR1 LNHDA and CDR2 SQIVND (reference sequence). CDR3 length: 17 amino acids. The CDR3 loop is CASSAIPPSGEGETQYF. The DNA for the CDR3 is TGTGCCAGTAGTGCAATCCCCCCATCGGGAGAGGGAGAGACCCAGTACTTC.

The CDR3 nucleotides are TGTGCCAGCAGCCAAGGATTAGCGGGGGTCACAGATACGCAGTATTTT. Protein product: CASSQGLAGVTDTQYF. The J gene is TRBJ2-3, the V gene TRBV3-1 (or the pseudogene TRBV3-2); 9 bases are shared with TRBD2. The CDR3 runs to 16 residues. Germline V gene data show CDR1 as LGHDT and CDR2 as YNNKEL (reference sequence). Trimming took 1 base from V and 2 from J; bases not matched to a gene: 4.

This clone was seen just once. The V and J genes are TRBV30 and TRBJ2-7, with TRBD2 matching over 10 bases. Trimming removed 2 bases from V and 6 bases from J; junction bases left unmatched: 10. The germline gives CDR1 GTSNPN, CDR2 SVGIG (reference sequence). The CDR3 covers 15 residues. This CDR3 reads CAWSRPGLAFFEQYF. The DNA for the CDR3 is TGTGCCTGGAGTCGGCCGGGACTAGCGTTTTTCGAGCAGTACTTC.